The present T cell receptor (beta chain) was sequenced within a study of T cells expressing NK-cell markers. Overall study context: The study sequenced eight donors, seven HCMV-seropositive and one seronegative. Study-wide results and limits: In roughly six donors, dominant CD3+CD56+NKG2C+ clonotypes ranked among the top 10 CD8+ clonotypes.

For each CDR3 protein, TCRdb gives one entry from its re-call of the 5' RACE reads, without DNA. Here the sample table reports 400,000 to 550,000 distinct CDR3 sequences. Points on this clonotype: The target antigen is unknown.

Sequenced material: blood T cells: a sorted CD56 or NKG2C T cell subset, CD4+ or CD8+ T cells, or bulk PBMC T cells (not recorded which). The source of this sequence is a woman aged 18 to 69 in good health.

CDR3 protein: CASSPAGGYNEQFF. J is TRBJ2-1 and V is TRBV4-1; TCRdb returns TRBD2, unconfirmable since there is no DNA. Per germline, CDR1 MGHRA and CDR2 YSYEKL. The CDR3 contains 14 residues.